One sample yielded the 31 T cell receptor beta chains listed below, sequenced in a study of graft-versus-host responses after intestinal transplantation. The repertoire was sequenced with immunoSEQ multiplex PCR; TCRdb's copy has only in-frame clones and lacks some. This sample yields about 97,000 clones, of which around 90% are seen a single time; roughly 16% belongs to the top ten. The specimen comprised PBMCs, sampled about 450 days after intestinal transplant. Receptor source: a human patient who received an intestinal transplant, so some T cells may come from the graft donor.

This clone was recorded a few times. This chain links TRBV7-9 with TRBJ2-7; TRBD1 might be the D (6 bases). V shed 11 bases and J shed 3 bases, with 11 bases lying between them. The CDR3 is made up of 11 amino acids. Germline V gene sequence: CDR1 SEHNR, CDR2 FQNEAQ (reference sequence). CDR3 DNA sequence: TGTGCCTCCGAACAGGGCTACGAGCAGTACTTC. This sequence encodes CASEQGYEQYF.

The rearrangement joins TRBV6-7 to TRBJ1-2; 11 nucleotides line up with TRBD1. TRBV6-7 is an ORF, with its function uncertain. This CDR3 region has 15 residues. J lost 5 bases, V lost 5 bases, and 7 bases had no gene match. The CDR3 DNA is TGTGCCAGCAGTCCGGGGGACAGGGGGGGATATGGCTACACCTTC. Translating it yields CASSPGDRGGYGYTF.

The chain is built from TRBV6-1 and TRBJ2-7; 12 bases line up with TRBD2. This CDR3 spans 17 amino acids. The germline gives CDR1 MNHNS, CDR2 SASEGT. Germline trimming cut 4 bases from V and 3 bases from J; bases unmatched to any gene: 10. The CDR3 here is CASSGSSGGGVFYEQYF. CDR3 DNA sequence: TGTGCCAGCAGTGGCTCTAGCGGGGGGGGAGTTTTCTACGAGCAGTACTTC.

Written as DNA, the CDR3 is TGCAGCGTTGAGCCCGGACAGGATACGCAGTATTTT. It translates to CSVEPGQDTQYF. This chain connects TRBV29-1 to TRBJ2-3; possibly TRBD1 for D (6 bases). This CDR3 is built from 12 residues. The germline V gene encodes CDR1 SQVTM and CDR2 ANQGSEA. Trimming shortened V by 3 bases and J by 6 bases, and 10 bases separated the two germline ends.

The chain uses TRBV7-9 and TRBJ1-6; TRBD1 aligns across 7 bases. The CDR3 extends over 15 amino acids. Trimming at V came to 4 bases and at J to 9 bases, leaving 9 bases not matched to a gene. Germline CDR1 SEHNR, CDR2 FQNEAQ (reference sequence). The CDR3 DNA reads as TGTGCCAGCAGCTCCTTGACAGGGTTACTTTCACCCCTCCACTTT. Its translation is CASSSLTGLLSPLHF. The complete variable domain, with remaining parts taken from reference TRBV7-9 and TRBJ1-6, reads DTGVSQNPRHKITKRGQNVTFRCDPISEHNRLYWYRQTLGQGPEFLTYFQNEAQLEKSRLLSDRFSAERPKGSFSTLEIQRTEQGDSAMYLCASSSLTGLLSPLHFGNGTRLTVT.

The gene calls are TRBV11-2 and TRBJ2-1; D remains ambiguous. The V and J ends lost 4 bases and 7 bases respectively, with 5 bases between them. The CDR3 length is 11 residues. Looked up from germline, CDR1 is SGHAT and CDR2 is FQNNGV. DNA of the CDR3: TGTGCCAGCAGCTCAACGAATGAGCAGTTCTTC. The encoded protein is CASSSTNEQFF.

The chain carries TRBV27 and TRBJ1-6; 8 bases are shared with TRBD1. V dropped 6 bases and J dropped 7; count of bases not matched to a gene: 5. The CDR3 contains 14 residues. Per the germline V gene, CDR1 is MNHEY and CDR2 is SMNVEV (reference sequence). The CDR3 sequence is CASRGGTGNSPLHF. The DNA of the CDR3 is TGTGCCAGCAGAGGCGGGACAGGAAATTCACCCCTCCACTTT.

The chain has TRBV6-5 and TRBJ2-7, with TRBD1 matching 7 bases. Losses at the gene ends were 3 bases for V and 0 bases for J; bases not matched to a gene: 8. The CDR3 runs to 16 residues. Germline CDR1 reads MNHEY; CDR2 reads SVGAGI. In DNA form, the CDR3 reads TGTGCCAGCAGTTATACCCAGACAGGGTTCTCCTACGAGCAGTACTTC. Translating gives CASSYTQTGFSYEQYF.

The chain uses TRBV15 and TRBJ2-3, with D maybe TRBD2 (6 bases). The length of the CDR3 is 20 residues. The germline V and J ends were trimmed by 1 base and 1 base, with 24 bases remaining between them. The germline CDR1 and CDR2 sequences are LNHNV and YYDKDF (reference sequence). The CDR3: CATSRALAGMGWGGTDTQYF. The CDR3, as DNA: TGTGCCACCAGCAGAGCCCTCGCGGGGATGGGTTGGGGAGGCACAGATACGCAGTATTTT.

The chain combines TRBV5-6 with TRBJ2-6; TRBD2 matches at 7 bases. The CDR3 runs to 12 residues. V shed 9 bases, J shed 8 bases, and the junction held 5 bases outside the gene matches. Germline assignment: CDR1 SGHDT and CDR2 YYEEEE. In DNA form, the CDR3 reads TGTGCCACCGGGGAGGGTCCCAACGTCCTGACTTTC. Translated, it gives CATGEGPNVLTF.

Only a few counts were recorded for this clone. The chain combines TRBV7-9 with TRBJ2-7; D may be TRBD2 (5 bases). With 5 bases removed from V and 5 bases from J, the gap between germline ends came to 7 bases. The germline V gene encodes CDR1 SEHNR and CDR2 FQNEAQ (reference sequence). The CDR3 runs to 11 residues. The CDR3 here is CASSGLNEQYF. CDR3 nucleotide sequence: TGTGCCAGCAGCGGACTGAACGAGCAGTACTTC.

The chain joins TRBV6-5 to TRBJ2-2, with TRBD1 matching over 7 bases. Unmatched junction bases numbered 2, after V lost 1 base and J lost 3 bases. The length of the CDR3 is 15 residues. Germline V gene lookup returns CDR1 MNHEY and CDR2 SVGAGI. In nucleotides, the CDR3 is TGTGCCAGCAGTTACTGGGGGACAGACACCGGGGAGCTGTTTTTT. It encodes CASSYWGTDTGELFF.

The J gene is TRBJ1-2, the V gene TRBV7-9, with TRBD1 identical over 8 bases. This CDR3 has 15 residues. Germline V gene sequence: CDR1 SEHNR, CDR2 FQNEAQ (reference sequence). The V segment lost 5 bases and the J segment 1 base; nucleotides outside the gene matches: 6. The CDR3 DNA reads TGTGCCAGCAGCCCGCAGACAGGGGTTAACTATGGCTACACCTTC. It translates to CASSPQTGVNYGYTF.

This chain links TRBV5-4 with TRBJ1-2; D is possibly TRBD1 (6 bases). Germline lookup yields CDR1 SGHNT and CDR2 YYREEE (reference sequence). The V end lost 4 bases, the J end lost 3 bases, and 16 bases lay between the germline ends. The CDR3 runs to 15 residues. CDR3 residues: CASSPDRQSYYGYTF. In DNA, the CDR3 is TGTGCCAGCAGCCCTGACAGGCAATCTTACTATGGCTACACCTTC.

This clone is a singleton in its sample. The chain couples TRBV7-9 to TRBJ1-6, with no clear D. Between the trimmed V and J ends, which lost 1 base and 7 bases, there was a span of 14 bases. Germline lookup yields CDR1 SEHNR and CDR2 FQNEAQ (reference sequence). The CDR3 is made up of 16 amino acids. CDR3 protein: CASSLGSGFLNSPLHF. The CDR3 region has the DNA TGTGCCAGCAGCTTAGGTTCGGGCTTTCTCAATTCACCCCTCCACTTT.

V and J are TRBV9 and TRBJ2-7; D possibly uses TRBD1 or TRBD2 (6 bases each). This CDR3 spans 15 amino acids. Trimming left V 4 bases short and J 5 bases short, with 19 bases between. Germline V CDR1 and CDR2: SGDLS, YYNGEE. The CDR3 sequence is CASSSYTGGTDEQYF. Here the CDR3 DNA reads TGTGCCAGCAGCTCCTACACCGGGGGCACGGACGAGCAGTACTTC.

This clone was seen once. V gene TRBV19 combines with J gene TRBJ2-1; 7 nucleotides line up with TRBD2. The germline CDR1 and CDR2 sequences are LNHDA and SQIVND (reference sequence). The V segment lost 10 bases and the J segment 0 bases; nucleotides outside the gene matches: 6. CDR3 length: 14 amino acids. This CDR3 is CATEGRGSYNEQFF. The DNA of the CDR3 is TGTGCCACCGAGGGGAGGGGCTCCTACAATGAGCAGTTCTTC.

This chain joins TRBV20-1 and TRBJ2-7; D is unresolved. V lost 8 bases to trimming and J lost 1 base, with 9 bases between them. The germline gives CDR1 DFQATT, CDR2 SNEGSKA (reference sequence). The CDR3 is made up of 11 amino acids. Here the CDR3 DNA reads TGCAGTACCTACCGGTCCTACGAGCAGTACTTC. Translated, it gives CSTYRSYEQYF.

This rearrangement joins TRBV5-4 to TRBJ2-5, with unresolved D. CDR1 is SGHNT and CDR2 is YYREEE in the germline V gene (reference sequence). V was clipped by 3 bases and J by 0 bases, with 9 bases between them. The CDR3 covers 14 residues. CDR3 in DNA: TGTGCCAGCAGCTCGAAGGTAAACCAAGAGACCCAGTACTTC. It translates to CASSSKVNQETQYF.

This chain connects TRBV2 to TRBJ2-5; D ambiguous. Trimming removed 3 bases at V and 5 bases at J, with 10 bases between. In germline, CDR1 is SNHLY, CDR2 FYNNEI. The CDR3 is made up of 13 amino acids. For the CDR3, the DNA is TGTGCCAGCAGTGACCACATCGGGGAGACCCAGTACTTC. It translates to CASSDHIGETQYF.

The gene calls are TRBV5-1 and TRBJ2-1; 7 positions match TRBD2. The length of the CDR3 is 16 residues. CDR1 is SGHRS, CDR2 YFSETQ, per germline. Losses at the gene ends were 0 bases for V and 4 bases for J; bases not matched to a gene: 7. CDR3 DNA sequence: TGCGCCAGCAGCTTGGTCGGGGCGGGGGAGTACAATGAGCAGTTCTTC. Residues: CASSLVGAGEYNEQFF.

The rearrangement uses TRBV7-9 and TRBJ2-7; TRBD1 matches 9 bases. V lost 2 bases to trimming and J lost 9 bases; unmatched junction nucleotides: 5. Germline loops: CDR1 SEHNR, CDR2 FQNEAQ (reference sequence). The CDR3 has 13 residues. CDR3 nucleotide sequence: TGTGCCAGCAGCTTAATGGGACAGGGCGTGCAGTACTTC. Protein product: CASSLMGQGVQYF. Together with reference TRBV7-9 and TRBJ2-7, the CDR3 gives the full variable domain: DTGVSQNPRHKITKRGQNVTFRCDPISEHNRLYWYRQTLGQGPEFLTYFQNEAQLEKSRLLSDRFSAERPKGSFSTLEIQRTEQGDSAMYLCASSLMGQGVQYFGPGTRLTVT.

The genes are TRBV4-2 and TRBJ2-4, with D perhaps TRBD1 (5 bases). The CDR3 has 17 amino acids. The germline V gene encodes CDR1 LGHNA and CDR2 YNFKEQ. Between the trimmed V and J ends, which lost 0 bases and 2 bases, there was a span of 14 bases. CDR3 region: CASSQDPQDSSKNIQYF. The CDR3 DNA sequence: TGTGCCAGCAGCCAAGATCCCCAAGACAGTTCCAAAAACATTCAGTACTTC.

The gene calls are TRBV5-6 and TRBJ2-2; the match to TRBD1 covers 9 bases. The CDR3 is 15 amino acids. The V gene's germline CDR1 is SGHDT and CDR2 YYEEEE. V lost 3 bases, J lost 5 bases, and 5 bases stayed unmatched. CDR3: CASSSTGGATGELFF. In nucleotides, the CDR3 is TGTGCCAGCAGCTCCACAGGGGGCGCAACCGGGGAGCTGTTTTTT.

The V call is TRBV25-1, the J call TRBJ2-3, with 15 nucleotides matching TRBD2. The CDR3 has 17 residues. Unmatched junction bases numbered 10, after V lost 7 bases and J lost 5 bases. Per germline, CDR1 MGHDK and CDR2 SYGVNS. The CDR3: CASTLSGLAGGLDTQYF. CDR3 DNA: TGTGCCAGCACCCTTTCCGGACTAGCGGGGGGGCTAGATACGCAGTATTTT.

CDR3 nucleotide sequence: TGTGCCAGTAGTATGATTTCTGGGGGGCCCCAAGAGACCCAGTACTTC. Its translation is CASSMISGGPQETQYF. V is TRBV19 and J is TRBJ2-5; D tentatively fits TRBD1 or TRBD2 (6 bases each). The CDR3 totals 16 residues. V gave up 3 bases and J gave up 1 base, with 15 bases separating them. From germline, CDR1 is LNHDA and CDR2 SQIVND (reference sequence). The full variable domain, with the rest looked up from reference TRBV19 and TRBJ2-5, is DGGITQSPKYLFRKEGQNVTLSCEQNLNHDAMYWYRQDPGQGLRLIYYSQIVNDFQKGDIAEGYSVSREKKESFPLTVTSAQKNPTAFYLCASSMISGGPQETQYFGPGTRLLVL.

The rearrangement joins TRBV7-2 to TRBJ2-7, with D tentatively TRBD1 or TRBD2 (6 bases each). The ends were cut back, 2 bases at V and 4 bases at J, with 15 bases in the middle. Germline V gene data show CDR1 as SGHTA and CDR2 as FQGNSA. The CDR3 contains 15 residues. In DNA form, the CDR3 reads TGTGCCAGCAGCTTAAACGGGGGCAGGTCGTACGAGCAGTACTTC. Translation: CASSLNGGRSYEQYF.

The CDR3 here is CASSTPRGRGYEQYF. DNA for the CDR3: TGTGCCAGTAGTACCCCACGAGGCAGGGGCTACGAGCAGTACTTC. This sequence joins TRBV19 and TRBJ2-7, with D possibly matching TRBD1 (6 bases). The ends were cut back, 4 bases at V and 3 bases at J, with 16 bases in the middle. Per germline, CDR1 LNHDA and CDR2 SQIVND (reference sequence). The CDR3 is 15 amino acids.

This clone was seen once. The genes are TRBV12-5 and TRBJ1-1; possibly TRBD1 for D (5 bases). Germline lookup yields CDR1 LGHNT and CDR2 FRNRAP. This CDR3 has 13 residues. V lost 6 bases and J 4 bases, leaving 12 bases between the germline ends. The CDR3 nucleotides are TGTGCTAGTGGAAGGGGACGGGTCACTGAAGCTTTCTTT. It yields the protein CASGRGRVTEAFF. Using reference TRBV12-5 and TRBJ1-1 for the parts outside the CDR3, the full variable domain is DARVTQTPRHKVTEMGQEVTMRCQPILGHNTVFWYRQTMMQGLELLAYFRNRAPLDDSGMPKDRFSAEMPDATLATLKIQPSEPRDSAVYFCASGRGRVTEAFFGQGTRLTVV.

The rearrangement joins TRBV11-2 to TRBJ1-1; the D is unclear. Germline CDR1 and CDR2: SGHAT and FQNNGV. The CDR3 covers 13 residues. The V end was cut by 1 base, the J end by 1 base, with 4 bases between. This CDR3 is CASSLVRNTEAFF. The DNA for the CDR3 is TGTGCCAGCAGCTTAGTCCGGAACACTGAAGCTTTCTTT.

The chain's CDR3 is CASSVRGRGIGELFF. The CDR3 nucleotides read TGTGCCAGCAGCGTCAGGGGCCGCGGCATCGGGGAGCTGTTTTTT. The chain employs TRBV7-3 and TRBJ2-2; maybe TRBD1 (6 bases). Germline V lookup: CDR1 SGHTA, CDR2 FQGTGA. Trimming pared 5 bases from V and 7 bases from J, leaving 17 bases between. The CDR3 is 15 residues long.